This section outlines one T cell receptor beta chain sequence together with its context. Its antigen is unknown. This specimen belongs to a study of tumour-infiltrating T cells in Burkitt lymphoma. Across the study: Patients covered every epidemiological subtype of Burkitt lymphoma. Survival, overall and progression-free, tracked with productive clonality. Findings and caveats of the study: Several public clonotypes were shared across many Burkitt lymphoma patients.

Libraries were prepared by immunoSEQ multiplex PCR; TCRdb keeps only in-frame clonotypes and omits some of them. This table holds some 5,000 clones, less than 15% found once. The CDR3 length is 15 residues. The ends were cut back, 0 bases at V and 3 bases at J, with 11 bases in the middle. Germline CDR1 MGHRA, CDR2 YSYEKL. The source material was tumor tissue. The chain combines TRBV4-1 with TRBJ1-2; no reliable D call. This TCR derives from a human donor with Burkitt lymphoma. CDR3 residues: CASSQDLGSDYGYTF. For the CDR3, the DNA is TGCGCCAGCAGCCAAGATCTTGGCAGCGACTATGGCTACACCTTC.